This record concerns one T cell receptor beta chain sequence. The antigen is unknown. Trimming took off 0 bases at V and 2 bases at J, with 15 bases between the two ends. Germline values: CDR1 SGDLS, CDR2 YYNGEE. CDR3 size: 16 residues. This specimen comes from a study of shared clonotypes between healthy human individuals. About the study: A couple of women and three men aged 18 to 49 served as donors. Used for every donor were three CD4 naive, three CD4 memory, two CD8 naive and one CD8 memory plate. Study-level points and caveats: Generation of non-shared clonotypes was less probable than generation of clonotypes shared by all four donors.

The table came from immunoSEQ multiplex PCR; TCRdb's copy has only in-frame clones and leaves some out. The table records under 2,500,000 clones, under 97% of them present only once. The V and J genes are TRBV9 and TRBJ2-7; weak D call: TRBD1 (7 bases). The specimen was naive CD4+ T cells sorted from blood. Subset described: CD45RA+ positively selected. This sequence originates from a young man in good health. CDR3 DNA: TGTGCCAGCAGCGTAGGAGGGAGGACAGGACCCTACGAGCAGTACTTC. Protein sequence: CASSVGGRTGPYEQYF.